These T cell receptor beta chains were read from a single sample in a study of shared clonotypes between healthy human individuals. Measured with immunoSEQ multiplex PCR; TCRdb has only the in-frame clones, and not every one. Of 450,000 to 500,000 clones listed, about 78% are singletons. Input material: PBMCs. Every receptor here comes from a woman aged 40 to 55 in good health. Some clones in this sample may be carry-over from other donors' samples. CDR3s include the opening cysteine and the closing phenylalanine or tryptophan. Each record gives: CDR3 protein, CDR3 DNA, J gene, V gene, CDR3 length, D gene, clone size. D genes are given only for firm matches. Clone size is not always given. Where it is, it says once, few, many or a class for expanded clones.

CDR3: CASRLRGSNQPQHF
DNA: TGTGCCAGTAGACTCAGGGGTTCTAATCAGCCCCAGCATTTT
J: TRBJ1-5
V: TRBV19
length: 14
D: -
size: -

CDR3: CASSPGRAYEQYF
DNA: TGTGCCAGCAGCCCTGGTAGGGCCTACGAGCAGTACTTC
J: TRBJ2-7
V: TRBV7-2
length: 13
D: -
size: few

CDR3: CASSQAQGLAGGPGTDTQYF
DNA: TGTGCCAGCAGCCAAGCCCAAGGACTAGCGGGAGGGCCTGGCACAGATACGCAGTATTTT
J: TRBJ2-3
V: TRBV4-2
length: 20
D: TRBD2
size: -

CDR3: CASSFDRWIYEQYF
DNA: TGTGCCAGCAGCTTTGACAGGTGGATCTACGAGCAGTACTTC
J: TRBJ2-7
V: TRBV11-2
length: 14
D: -
size: many

CDR3: CASSPGQGDMAQYF
DNA: TGTGCCAGCAGCCCAGGACAGGGTGACATGGCCCAGTACTTC
J: TRBJ2-5
V: TRBV5-4
length: 14
D: TRBD1
size: -

CDR3: CASSQVATGNTIYF
DNA: TGCGCCAGCAGCCAAGTCGCTACGGGAAACACCATATATTTT
J: TRBJ1-3
V: TRBV4-1
length: 14
D: -
size: -

CDR3: CASSTSQTSGTDTQYF
DNA: TGTGCCAGCAGCACAAGTCAGACTAGCGGCACAGATACGCAGTATTTT
J: TRBJ2-3
V: TRBV7-2
length: 16
D: TRBD2
size: -

CDR3: CASSTTTTPLGELFF
DNA: TGTGCCAGCAGCACTACGACTACCCCTTTAGGGGAGCTGTTTTTT
J: TRBJ2-2
V: TRBV9
length: 15
D: -
size: once

CDR3: CASLGKRENTGELFF
DNA: TGTGCCAGCCTGGGGAAGAGGGAGAACACCGGGGAGCTGTTTTTT
J: TRBJ2-2
V: TRBV5-4
length: 15
D: -
size: few

CDR3: CAWSVRGSNQPQHF
DNA: TGTGCCTGGAGTGTCAGGGGCAGCAATCAGCCCCAGCATTTT
J: TRBJ1-5
V: TRBV30
length: 14
D: -
size: -

CDR3: CASSLLGTSGGNTDTQYF
DNA: TGTGCCAGCAGCTTACTGGGGACTAGCGGGGGCAACACAGATACGCAGTATTTT
J: TRBJ2-3
V: TRBV11-2
length: 18
D: TRBD2
size: -

CDR3: CASSLDPTGVRGNTIYF
DNA: TGTGCCAGCAGCTTAGACCCTACAGGGGTACGCGGAAACACCATATATTTT
J: TRBJ1-3
V: TRBV11-2
length: 17
D: TRBD1
size: -

CDR3: CASSVAPVASFSYNEQFF
DNA: TGTGCCAGCAGCGTAGCCCCGGTGGCTAGTTTTTCCTACAATGAGCAGTTCTTC
J: TRBJ2-1
V: TRBV9
length: 18
D: -
size: -

CDR3: CASSRQAFQPQHF
DNA: TGTGCCAGCAGTAGACAGGCCTTTCAGCCCCAGCATTTT
J: TRBJ1-5
V: TRBV2
length: 13
D: -
size: -

CDR3: CASSRNRGPKNIQYF
DNA: TGCGCCAGCAGCCGGAACAGGGGCCCCAAAAACATTCAGTACTTC
J: TRBJ2-4
V: TRBV4-1
length: 15
D: TRBD1
size: -

CDR3: CASSSSGTSGIHEQFF
DNA: TGTGCCAGCAGCTCATCCGGGACTAGCGGGATACATGAGCAGTTCTTC
J: TRBJ2-1
V: TRBV11-2
length: 16
D: TRBD2
size: -

CDR3: CASSPTSGSPDTQYF
DNA: TGTGCCAGCAGCCCGACTAGCGGGAGTCCAGATACGCAGTATTTT
J: TRBJ2-3
V: TRBV6-1
length: 15
D: TRBD2
size: many

CDR3: CSVSLVRLPYEQYF
DNA: TGCAGCGTTAGCCTAGTGCGGTTACCCTACGAGCAGTACTTC
J: TRBJ2-7
V: TRBV29-1
length: 14
D: -
size: -

CDR3: CASSFDSTYEQYF
DNA: TGCGCCAGCAGCTTTGACAGTACCTACGAGCAGTACTTC
J: TRBJ2-7
V: TRBV5-1
length: 13
D: -
size: -

CDR3: CASSRTSGNRNEQFF
DNA: TGTGCCAGCAGCCGGACTAGCGGGAATAGGAATGAGCAGTTCTTC
J: TRBJ2-1
V: TRBV7-2
length: 15
D: TRBD2
size: few

CDR3: CASSLVTGSRYEQYF
DNA: TGCGCCAGCAGCTTGGTAACAGGGAGTAGGTACGAGCAGTACTTC
J: TRBJ2-7
V: TRBV5-1
length: 15
D: -
size: once

CDR3: CARSLVTDYEQYF
DNA: TGTGCCAGAAGCTTGGTAACAGACTACGAGCAGTACTTC
J: TRBJ2-7
V: TRBV5-3
length: 13
D: -
size: -

CDR3: CASSDWEEAFF
DNA: TGTGCCAGCAGTGATTGGGAAGAAGCTTTCTTT
J: TRBJ1-1
V: TRBV2
length: 11
D: -
size: -

CDR3: CASSSGGGPNEQFF
DNA: TGTGCCAGCAGCTCAGGGGGGGGCCCCAATGAGCAGTTCTTC
J: TRBJ2-1
V: TRBV7-3
length: 14
D: -
size: -